This TCR beta chain stems from a study of blood T cells in healthy people across ages. The second PCR ran about 7 to 12 cycles with a sample-barcoded 5' primer and J-beta primers. TCRdb re-called the 5' RACE reads with MiXCR, one entry per CDR3 protein. This table has 650,000 to 700,000 distinct CDR3 sequences, 32% appearing once. About this clonotype itself: An end of the junction differs from the germline gene, which may be a read error.

Germline CDR1 and CDR2: DFQATT and SNEGSKA (reference sequence). There are 17 residues in the CDR3. The sequence derives from a woman older than 75 in good health. The specimen was blood. This chain uses TRBV20-1 with TRBJ1-1; D is uncertain. CDR3 bases: TGCAGTGTCTCATCCCGCTCCTTTTCCCCTCATAACATTGAAGCTTTCTTT. Its protein product is CSVSSRSFSPHNIEAFF.